This T cell receptor (beta chain) originates from a study of regulatory T cells in long-lasting Graves disease. Overall study context: Antithyroid drug intake by newly diagnosed Graves' patients had lasted under 3 months. General observations from the study: For persistent Graves' patients, TCR diversity was lower than for newly diagnosed ones.

This clonotype was recorded at least ten times. No antigen is known for it. Described time point: newly diagnosed GD, antithyroid drugs for less than 3 months. The TCR library was prepared using RNA isolated from PBMCs. TCR beta libraries were built with iRepertoire HTBI primers and Arm-PCR of CDR3 regions. One entry per CDR3 protein results from TCRdb running MiXCR on the multiplex PCR reads. Altogether 400,000 to 450,000 distinct CDR3 sequences are present, under 15% being singletons, with the ten largest covering approximately 15%. This sample was shared with a second study, whose subject was T cells in Graves' hyperthyroidism and ophthalmopathy. From that report: The blood repertoire included most of the expanded thyroid clonotypes above 0.001.

The material was peripheral blood mononuclear cells (PBMCs), obtained at new diagnosis, from a patient treated with antithyroid drugs. The receptor was isolated from a woman aged 25 to 39 with Graves disease.

The DNA for the CDR3 is TGCAGTGCTAGACCCGCGGGACGCACAGATACGCAGTATTTT. This encodes CSARPAGRTDTQYF. This chain links TRBV20-1 with TRBJ2-3; tentatively, D is TRBD2 (6 bases). The CDR3 is 14 residues long. Deletions cut 2 bases from V and 1 base from J, with 10 bases between. Germline values: CDR1 DFQATT, CDR2 SNEGSKA (reference sequence).